The table lists the clone carrying this T cell receptor beta chain with many counts. The antigen remains undetermined. The V gene's germline CDR1 is SGHTA and CDR2 FQGNSA. CDR3 size: 15 residues. V lost 1 base and J lost 1, with 9 bases in between. TCRdb itself ran the reads through MiXCR, one entry per CDR3 protein. The sample consists of about 500,000 distinct CDR3 sequences, around 35% of them appearing once. The record originates from a study of T cell repertoires in cytomegalovirus infection. The sequence was obtained from a human donor in good health (CMV status not recorded). Some clones in this sample may be carry-over from other donors' samples. The source was cultured PBMCs, collected from culture after CMV antigen stimulation. The V and J genes are TRBV7-2 and TRBJ2-3; D not resolved. The CDR3 region is CASSLVGGRTDTQYF. Here the CDR3 DNA reads TGTGCCAGCAGCTTAGTTGGCGGCCGCACAGATACGCAGTATTTT.